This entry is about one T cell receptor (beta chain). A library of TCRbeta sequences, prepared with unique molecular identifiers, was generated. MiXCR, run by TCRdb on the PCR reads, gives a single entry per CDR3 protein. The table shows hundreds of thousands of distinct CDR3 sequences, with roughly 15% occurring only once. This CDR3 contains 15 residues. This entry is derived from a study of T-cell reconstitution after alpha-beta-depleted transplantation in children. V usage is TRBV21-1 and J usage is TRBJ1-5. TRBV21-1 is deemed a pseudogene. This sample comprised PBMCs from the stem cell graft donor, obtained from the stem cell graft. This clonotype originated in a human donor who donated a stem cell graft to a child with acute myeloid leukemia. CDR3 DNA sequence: TGTGCCAGCAGCAATTACGCCTATAGCAATCAGCCCCAGCATTTT. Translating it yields CASSNYAYSNQPQHF.